This T cell receptor beta chain was found in a study of cytomegalovirus exposure and HLA in healthy donors. The study, taken as a whole, reports: Of the V segments, some could not be distinguished, including TRBV6-2 and TRBV6-3, and were excluded. In presence/absence analyses, roughly uniform sequencing depth across donors was assumed. According to an earlier analysis, most TCR beta V segments yielded productive rearrangements about 90% or about 30% of the time. Apparent HLA restriction characterized most CMV-associated TCR beta chains in a later analysis.

The V segment lost 6 bases and the J segment 1 base; nucleotides outside the gene matches: 5. CDR1 is MRHNA, CDR2 SNTAGT, per germline. The CDR3 is 15 amino acids. A note on this clone: Its antigen is as yet unknown.

Vbeta (60) and Jbeta (13) primers were used in the PCR. Measured with immunoSEQ multiplex PCR; TCRdb has only the in-frame clones, and not every one. The table records roughly 84,000 clones, about four fifths of them present only once. This sequence was found in a male donor in good health and CMV-seropositive. Sequenced input: PBMCs. V is TRBV6-4 and J is TRBJ2-3, with 9 bases that match TRBD2. In DNA form, the CDR3 reads TGTGCCAGCAGCGGAATAGCGGGGGGCACAGATACGCAGTATTTT. This encodes CASSGIAGGTDTQYF.